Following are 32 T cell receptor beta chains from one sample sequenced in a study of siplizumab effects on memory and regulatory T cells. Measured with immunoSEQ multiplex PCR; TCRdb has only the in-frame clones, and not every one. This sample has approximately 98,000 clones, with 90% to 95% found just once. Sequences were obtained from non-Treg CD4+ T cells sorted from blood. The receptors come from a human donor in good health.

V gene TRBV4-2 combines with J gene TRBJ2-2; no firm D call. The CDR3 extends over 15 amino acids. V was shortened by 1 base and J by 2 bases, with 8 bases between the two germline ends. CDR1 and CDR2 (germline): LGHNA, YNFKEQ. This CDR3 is CASSQVVLNTGELFF. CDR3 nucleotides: TGTGCCAGCAGCCAAGTAGTTTTAAACACCGGGGAGCTGTTTTTT.

The CDR3 nucleotides read TGTGCCAGCAGCTTCACGAGAGTAGCGAGCTACGAGCAGTACTTC. Translating gives CASSFTRVASYEQYF. This rearrangement joins TRBV7-8 to TRBJ2-7; D perhaps matches TRBD2 (5 bases). V shed 3 bases and J shed 3 bases, with 15 bases lying between them. The germline gives CDR1 SGHVS, CDR2 FQNEAQ. CDR3 length: 15 amino acids.

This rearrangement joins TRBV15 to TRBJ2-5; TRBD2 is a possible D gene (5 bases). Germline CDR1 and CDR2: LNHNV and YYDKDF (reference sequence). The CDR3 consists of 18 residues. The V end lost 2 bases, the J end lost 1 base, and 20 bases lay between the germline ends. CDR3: CATSRSPSFGLFQETQYF. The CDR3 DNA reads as TGTGCCACCAGCAGATCCCCTAGCTTCGGTTTATTCCAAGAGACCCAGTACTTC.

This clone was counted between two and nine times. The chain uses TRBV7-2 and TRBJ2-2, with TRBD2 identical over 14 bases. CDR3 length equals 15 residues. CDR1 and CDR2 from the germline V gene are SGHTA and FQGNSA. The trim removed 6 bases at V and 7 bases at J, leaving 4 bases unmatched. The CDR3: CASSGTSGSSGELFF. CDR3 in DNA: TGTGCCAGCAGTGGGACTAGCGGGAGCAGCGGGGAGCTGTTTTTT. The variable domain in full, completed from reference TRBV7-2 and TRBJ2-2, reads GAGVSQSPSNKVTEKGKDVELRCDPISGHTALYWYRQSLGQGLEFLIYFQGNSAPDKSGLPSDRFSAERTGGSVSTLTIQRTQQEDSAVYLCASSGTSGSSGELFFGEGSRLTVL.

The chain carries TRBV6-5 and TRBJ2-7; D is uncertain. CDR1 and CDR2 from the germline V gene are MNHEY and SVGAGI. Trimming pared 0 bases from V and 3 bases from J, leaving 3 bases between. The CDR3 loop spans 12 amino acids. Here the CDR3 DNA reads TGTGCCAGCAGTTACTCCCACTACGAGCAGTACTTC. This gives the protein CASSYSHYEQYF.

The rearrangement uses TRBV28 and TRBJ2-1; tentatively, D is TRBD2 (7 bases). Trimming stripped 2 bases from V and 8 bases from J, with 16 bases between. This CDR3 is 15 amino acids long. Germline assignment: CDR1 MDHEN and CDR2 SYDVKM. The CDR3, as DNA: TGTGCCAGCAGTTTAGCTCTAGCGGAGGGGGATGAGCAGTTCTTC. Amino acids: CASSLALAEGDEQFF. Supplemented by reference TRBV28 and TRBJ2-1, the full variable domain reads DVKVTQSSRYLVKRTGEKVFLECVQDMDHENMFWYRQDPGLGLRLIYFSYDVKMKEKGDIPEGYSVSREKKERFSLILESASTNQTSMYLCASSLALAEGDEQFFGPGTRLTVL.

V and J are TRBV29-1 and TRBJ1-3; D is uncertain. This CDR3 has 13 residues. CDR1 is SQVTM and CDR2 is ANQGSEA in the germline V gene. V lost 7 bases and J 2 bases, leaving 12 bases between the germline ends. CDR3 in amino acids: CSAEAKTGNTIYF. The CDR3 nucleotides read TGCAGCGCCGAGGCCAAGACTGGAAACACCATATATTTT.

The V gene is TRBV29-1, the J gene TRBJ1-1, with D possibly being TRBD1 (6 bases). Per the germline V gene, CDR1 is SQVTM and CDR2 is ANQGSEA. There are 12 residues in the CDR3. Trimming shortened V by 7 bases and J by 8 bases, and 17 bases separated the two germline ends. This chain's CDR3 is CSAGQTTLEAFF. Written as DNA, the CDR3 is TGCAGCGCCGGACAGACCACCTTAGAAGCTTTCTTT. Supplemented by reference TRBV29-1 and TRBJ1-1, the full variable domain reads SAVISQKPSRDICQRGTSLTIQCQVDSQVTMMFWYRQQPGQSLTLIATANQGSEATYESGFVIDKFPISRPNLTFSTLTVSNMSPEDSSIYLCSAGQTTLEAFFGQGTRLTVV.

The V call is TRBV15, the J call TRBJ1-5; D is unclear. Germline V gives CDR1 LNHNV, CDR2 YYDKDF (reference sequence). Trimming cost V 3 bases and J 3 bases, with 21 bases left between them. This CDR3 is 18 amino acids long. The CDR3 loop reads CATSSGYGPPGSNQPQHF. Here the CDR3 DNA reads TGTGCCACCAGCAGCGGTTACGGGCCACCGGGCTCCAATCAGCCCCAGCATTTT.

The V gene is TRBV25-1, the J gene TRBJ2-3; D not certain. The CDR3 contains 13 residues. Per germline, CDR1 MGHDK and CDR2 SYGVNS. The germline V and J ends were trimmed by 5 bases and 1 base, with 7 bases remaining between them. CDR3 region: CASSTAGTDTQYF. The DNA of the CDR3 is TGTGCCAGCAGTACAGCTGGCACAGATACGCAGTATTTT.

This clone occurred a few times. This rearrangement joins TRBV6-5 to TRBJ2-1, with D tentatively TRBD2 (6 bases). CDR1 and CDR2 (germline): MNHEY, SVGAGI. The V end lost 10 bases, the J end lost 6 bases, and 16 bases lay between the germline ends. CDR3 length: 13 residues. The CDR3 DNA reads TGTGCCACTTGGACCGCGGGGCCCAATGAGCAGTTCTTC. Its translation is CATWTAGPNEQFF.

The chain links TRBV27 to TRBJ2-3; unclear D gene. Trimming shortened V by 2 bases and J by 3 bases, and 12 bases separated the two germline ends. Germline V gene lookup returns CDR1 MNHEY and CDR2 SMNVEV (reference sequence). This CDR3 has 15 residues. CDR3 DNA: TGTGCCAGCAGTTTAATAGGGCTTAGTACAGATACGCAGTATTTT. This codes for CASSLIGLSTDTQYF.

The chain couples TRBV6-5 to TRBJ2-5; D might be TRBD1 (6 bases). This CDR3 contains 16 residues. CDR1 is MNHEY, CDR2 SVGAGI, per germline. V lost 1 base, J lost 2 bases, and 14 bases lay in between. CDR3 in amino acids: CASSYYRDGVQETQYF. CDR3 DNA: TGTGCCAGCAGTTACTACAGGGATGGTGTACAAGAGACCCAGTACTTC.

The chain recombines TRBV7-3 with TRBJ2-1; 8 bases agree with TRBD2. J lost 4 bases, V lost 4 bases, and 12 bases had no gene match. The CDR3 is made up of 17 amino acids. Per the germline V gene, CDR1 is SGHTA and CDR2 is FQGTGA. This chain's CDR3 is CASSYSPPGGVYNEQFF. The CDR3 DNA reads TGTGCCAGCAGCTATTCTCCCCCCGGGGGGGTATACAATGAGCAGTTCTTC.

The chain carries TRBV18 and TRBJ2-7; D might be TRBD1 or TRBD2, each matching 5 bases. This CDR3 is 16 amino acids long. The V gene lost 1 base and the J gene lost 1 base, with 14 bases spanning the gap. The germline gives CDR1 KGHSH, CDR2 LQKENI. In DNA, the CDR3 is TGTGCCAGCTCACCACGAACCGGGACCCCATCCTACGAGCAGTACTTC. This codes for CASSPRTGTPSYEQYF.

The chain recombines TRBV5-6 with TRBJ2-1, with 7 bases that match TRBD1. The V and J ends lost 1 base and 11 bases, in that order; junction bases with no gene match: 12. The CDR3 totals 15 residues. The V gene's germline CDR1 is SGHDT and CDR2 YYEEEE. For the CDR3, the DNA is TGTGCCAGCAGCTTGTATGGGACAGCGTCCGTTCAGCAGTTCTTC. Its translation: CASSLYGTASVQQFF.

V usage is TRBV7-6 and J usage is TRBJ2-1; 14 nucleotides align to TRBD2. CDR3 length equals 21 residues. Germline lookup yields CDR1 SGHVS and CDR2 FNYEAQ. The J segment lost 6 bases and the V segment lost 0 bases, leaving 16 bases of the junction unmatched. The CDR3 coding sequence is TGTGCCAGCAGCTTAGCATCGGGACTAGCGGGAGTTTCAGGGACGAGCAATGAGCAGTTCTTC. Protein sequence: CASSLASGLAGVSGTSNEQFF.

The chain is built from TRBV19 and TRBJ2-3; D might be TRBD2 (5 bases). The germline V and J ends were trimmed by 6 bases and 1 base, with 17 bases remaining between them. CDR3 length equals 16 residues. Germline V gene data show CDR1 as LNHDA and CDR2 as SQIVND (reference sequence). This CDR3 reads CASRPGPLRGTDTQYF. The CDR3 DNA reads TGTGCCAGTAGACCCGGACCGTTGCGGGGCACAGATACGCAGTATTTT.

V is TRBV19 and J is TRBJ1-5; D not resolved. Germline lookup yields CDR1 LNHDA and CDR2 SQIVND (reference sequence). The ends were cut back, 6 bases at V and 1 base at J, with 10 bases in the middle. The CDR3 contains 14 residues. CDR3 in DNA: TGTGCCAGTAGACCGGACCTAAGCAATCAGCCCCAGCATTTT. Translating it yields CASRPDLSNQPQHF.

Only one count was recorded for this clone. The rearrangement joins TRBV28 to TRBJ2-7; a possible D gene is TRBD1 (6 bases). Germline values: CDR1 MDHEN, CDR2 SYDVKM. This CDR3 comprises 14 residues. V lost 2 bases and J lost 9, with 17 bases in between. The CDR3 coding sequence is TGTGCCAGCAGTTTACCAAACTCTCCAGGGGTGCAGTACTTC. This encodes CASSLPNSPGVQYF.

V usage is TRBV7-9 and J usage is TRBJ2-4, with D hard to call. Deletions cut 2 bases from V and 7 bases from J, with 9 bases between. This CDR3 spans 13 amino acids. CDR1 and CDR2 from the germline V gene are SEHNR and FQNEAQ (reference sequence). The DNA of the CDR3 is TGTGCCAGCAGCTTAAACGGGTTTAACATTCAGTACTTC. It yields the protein CASSLNGFNIQYF. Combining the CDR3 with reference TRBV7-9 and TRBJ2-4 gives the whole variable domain DTGVSQNPRHKITKRGQNVTFRCDPISEHNRLYWYRQTLGQGPEFLTYFQNEAQLEKSRLLSDRFSAERPKGSFSTLEIQRTEQGDSAMYLCASSLNGFNIQYFGAGTRLSVL.

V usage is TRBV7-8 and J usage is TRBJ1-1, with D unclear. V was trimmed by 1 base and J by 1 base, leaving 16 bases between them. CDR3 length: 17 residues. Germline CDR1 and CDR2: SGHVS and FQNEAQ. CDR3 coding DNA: TGTGCCAGCAGCTTAGAGTTCGGTCAACAAGGGAACACTGAAGCTTTCTTT. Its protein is CASSLEFGQQGNTEAFF.

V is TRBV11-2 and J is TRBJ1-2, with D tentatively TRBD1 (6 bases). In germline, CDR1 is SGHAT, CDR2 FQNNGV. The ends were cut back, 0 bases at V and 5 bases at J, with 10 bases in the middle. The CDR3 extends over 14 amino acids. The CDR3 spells CASSLEGQPYGYTF. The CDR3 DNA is TGTGCCAGCAGCTTAGAAGGACAGCCTTATGGCTACACCTTC.

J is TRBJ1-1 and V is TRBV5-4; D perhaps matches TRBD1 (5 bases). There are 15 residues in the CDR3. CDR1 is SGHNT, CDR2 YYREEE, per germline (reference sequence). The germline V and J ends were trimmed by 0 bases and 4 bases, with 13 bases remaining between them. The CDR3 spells CASSLDIGARTEAFF. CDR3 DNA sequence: TGTGCCAGCAGCTTGGATATAGGGGCGCGCACTGAAGCTTTCTTT.

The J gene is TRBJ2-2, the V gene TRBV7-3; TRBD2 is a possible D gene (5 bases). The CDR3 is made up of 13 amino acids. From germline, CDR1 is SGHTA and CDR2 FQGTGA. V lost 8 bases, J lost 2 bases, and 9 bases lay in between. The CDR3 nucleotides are TGTGCCAGCGCGGGTCCTAACACCGGGGAGCTGTTTTTT. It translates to CASAGPNTGELFF.

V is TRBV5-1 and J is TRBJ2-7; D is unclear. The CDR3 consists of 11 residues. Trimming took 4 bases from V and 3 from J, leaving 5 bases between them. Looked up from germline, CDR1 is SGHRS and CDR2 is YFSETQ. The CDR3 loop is CASSLNYEQYF. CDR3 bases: TGCGCCAGCAGCCTAAACTACGAGCAGTACTTC.

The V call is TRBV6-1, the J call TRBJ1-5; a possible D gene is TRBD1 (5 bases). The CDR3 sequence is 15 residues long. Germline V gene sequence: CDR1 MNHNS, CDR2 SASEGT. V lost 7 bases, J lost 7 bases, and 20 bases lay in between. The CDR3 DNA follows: TGTGCCAGCAACCCCACATGGGGGGACCGGCAGCCCCAGCATTTT. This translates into CASNPTWGDRQPQHF.

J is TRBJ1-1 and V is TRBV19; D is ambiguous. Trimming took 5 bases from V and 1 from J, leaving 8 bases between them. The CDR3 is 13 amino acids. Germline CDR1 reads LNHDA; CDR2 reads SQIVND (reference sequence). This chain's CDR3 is CASSSGKNTEAFF. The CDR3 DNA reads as TGTGCCAGTAGTTCCGGGAAGAACACTGAAGCTTTCTTT.

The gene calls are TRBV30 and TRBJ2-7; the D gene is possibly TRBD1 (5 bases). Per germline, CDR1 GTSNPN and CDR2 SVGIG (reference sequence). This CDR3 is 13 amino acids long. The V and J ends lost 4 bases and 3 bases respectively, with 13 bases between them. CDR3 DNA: TGTGCCTGGACTGACAGCTTAGACTACGAGCAGTACTTC. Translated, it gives CAWTDSLDYEQYF.

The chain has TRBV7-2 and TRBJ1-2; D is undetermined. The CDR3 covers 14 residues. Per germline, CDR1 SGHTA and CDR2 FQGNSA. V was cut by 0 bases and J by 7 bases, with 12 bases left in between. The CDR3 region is CASSLAQAILGYTF. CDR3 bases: TGTGCCAGCAGCTTAGCCCAAGCCATTCTTGGCTACACCTTC. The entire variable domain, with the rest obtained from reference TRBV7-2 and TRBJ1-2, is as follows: GAGVSQSPSNKVTEKGKDVELRCDPISGHTALYWYRQSLGQGLEFLIYFQGNSAPDKSGLPSDRFSAERTGGSVSTLTIQRTQQEDSAVYLCASSLAQAILGYTFGSGTRLTVV.

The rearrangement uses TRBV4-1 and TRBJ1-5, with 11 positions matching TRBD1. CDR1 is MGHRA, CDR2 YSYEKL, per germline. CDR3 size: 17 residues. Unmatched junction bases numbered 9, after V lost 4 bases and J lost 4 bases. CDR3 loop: CASSLDYGTGGNQPQHF. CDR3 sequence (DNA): TGCGCCAGCAGCCTGGACTATGGGACAGGGGGGAATCAGCCCCAGCATTTT.

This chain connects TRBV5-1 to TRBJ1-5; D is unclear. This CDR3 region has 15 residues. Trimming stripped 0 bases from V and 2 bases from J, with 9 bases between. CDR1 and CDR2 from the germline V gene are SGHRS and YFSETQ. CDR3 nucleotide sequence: TGCGCCAGCAGCTTGGATGGGAAGGGCAATCAGCCCCAGCATTTT. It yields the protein CASSLDGKGNQPQHF. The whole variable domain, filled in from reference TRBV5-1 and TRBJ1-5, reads KAGVTQTPRYLIKTRGQQVTLSCSPISGHRSVSWYQQTPGQGLQFLFEYFSETQRNKGNFPGRFSGRQFSNSRSEMNVSTLELGDSALYLCASSLDGKGNQPQHFGDGTRLSIL.